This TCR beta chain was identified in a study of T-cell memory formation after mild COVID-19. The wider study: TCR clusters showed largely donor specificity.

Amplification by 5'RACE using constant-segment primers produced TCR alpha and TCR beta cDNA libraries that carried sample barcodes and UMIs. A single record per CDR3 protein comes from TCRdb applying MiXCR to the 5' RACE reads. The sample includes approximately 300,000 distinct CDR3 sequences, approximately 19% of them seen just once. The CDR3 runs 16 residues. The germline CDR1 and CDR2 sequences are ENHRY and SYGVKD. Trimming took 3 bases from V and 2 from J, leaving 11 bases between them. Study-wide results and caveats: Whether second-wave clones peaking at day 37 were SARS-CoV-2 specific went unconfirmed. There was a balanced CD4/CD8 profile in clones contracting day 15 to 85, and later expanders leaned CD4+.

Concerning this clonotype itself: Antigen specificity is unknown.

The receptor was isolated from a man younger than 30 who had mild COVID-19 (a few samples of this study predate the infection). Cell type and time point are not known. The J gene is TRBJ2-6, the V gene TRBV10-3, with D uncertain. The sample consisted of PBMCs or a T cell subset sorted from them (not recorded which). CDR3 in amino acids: CAISEVSGAGANVLTF. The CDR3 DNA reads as TGTGCCATCAGTGAAGTCTCTGGGGCTGGGGCCAACGTCCTGACTTTC.